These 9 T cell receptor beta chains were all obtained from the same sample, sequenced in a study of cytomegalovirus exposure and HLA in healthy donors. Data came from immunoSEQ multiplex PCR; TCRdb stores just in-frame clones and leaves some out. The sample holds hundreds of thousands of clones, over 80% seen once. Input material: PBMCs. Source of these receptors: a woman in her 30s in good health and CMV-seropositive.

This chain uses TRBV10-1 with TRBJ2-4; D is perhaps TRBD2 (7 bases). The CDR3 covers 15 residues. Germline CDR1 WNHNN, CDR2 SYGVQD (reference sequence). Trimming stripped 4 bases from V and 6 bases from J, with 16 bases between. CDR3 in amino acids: CASSVSKGGGNIQYF. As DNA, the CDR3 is TGCGCCAGCAGTGTAAGTAAGGGAGGGGGAAACATTCAGTACTTC.

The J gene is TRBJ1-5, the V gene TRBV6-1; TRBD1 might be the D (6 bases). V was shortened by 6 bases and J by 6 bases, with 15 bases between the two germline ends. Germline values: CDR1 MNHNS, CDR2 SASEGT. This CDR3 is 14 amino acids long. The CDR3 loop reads CASSERGGAQPQHF. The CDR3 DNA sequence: TGTGCCAGCAGCGAAAGGGGGGGGGCTCAGCCCCAGCATTTT.

For the CDR3, the DNA is TGTGCCAGCAGTTACTCGGCCTCCTCAGACTATGGCTACACCTTC. Amino acid sequence: CASSYSASSDYGYTF. This chain uses TRBV6-5 with TRBJ1-2; D is unresolved. The CDR3 runs 15 residues. Germline values: CDR1 MNHEY, CDR2 SVGAGI. V gave up 0 bases and J gave up 3 bases, with 11 bases separating them.

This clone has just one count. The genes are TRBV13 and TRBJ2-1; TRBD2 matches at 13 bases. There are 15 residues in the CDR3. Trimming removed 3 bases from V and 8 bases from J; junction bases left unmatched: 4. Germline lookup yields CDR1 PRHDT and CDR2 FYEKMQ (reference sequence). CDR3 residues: CASSLTSGRSYEQFF. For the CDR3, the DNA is TGTGCCAGCAGCTTGACTAGCGGGAGGAGCTATGAGCAGTTCTTC.

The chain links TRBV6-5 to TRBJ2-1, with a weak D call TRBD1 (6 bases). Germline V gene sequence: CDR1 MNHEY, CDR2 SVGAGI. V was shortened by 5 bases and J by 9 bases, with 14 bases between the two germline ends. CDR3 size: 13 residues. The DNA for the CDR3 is TGTGCCAGCAGTCGGACCAGGGGAAGTGAGCAGTTCTTC. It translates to CASSRTRGSEQFF.

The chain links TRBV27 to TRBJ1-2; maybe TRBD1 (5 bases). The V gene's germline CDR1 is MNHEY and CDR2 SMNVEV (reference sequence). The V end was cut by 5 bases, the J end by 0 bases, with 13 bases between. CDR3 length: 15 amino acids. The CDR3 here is CASSPRRGANYGYTF. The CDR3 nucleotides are TGTGCCAGCAGTCCCCGAAGGGGAGCTAACTATGGCTACACCTTC.

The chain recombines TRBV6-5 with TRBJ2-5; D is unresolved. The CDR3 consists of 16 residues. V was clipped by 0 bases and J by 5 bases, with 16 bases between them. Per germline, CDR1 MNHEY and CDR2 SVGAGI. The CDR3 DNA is TGTGCCAGCAGTTACTCGAAGCCCCCCACTCGGGAGACCCAGTACTTC. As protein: CASSYSKPPTRETQYF.

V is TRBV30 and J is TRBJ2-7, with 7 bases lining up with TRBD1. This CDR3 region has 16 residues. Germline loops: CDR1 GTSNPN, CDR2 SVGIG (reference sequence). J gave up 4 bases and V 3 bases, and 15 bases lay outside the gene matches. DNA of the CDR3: TGTGCCTGGAGCAACACCTTCGAGGACAGGAAGTACGAGCAGTACTTC. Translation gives CAWSNTFEDRKYEQYF. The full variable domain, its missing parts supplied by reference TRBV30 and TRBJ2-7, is SQTIHQWPATLVQPVGSPLSLECTVEGTSNPNLYWYRQAAGRGLQLLFYSVGIGQISSEVPQNLSASRPQDRQFILSSKKLLLSDSGFYLCAWSNTFEDRKYEQYFGPGTRLTVT.

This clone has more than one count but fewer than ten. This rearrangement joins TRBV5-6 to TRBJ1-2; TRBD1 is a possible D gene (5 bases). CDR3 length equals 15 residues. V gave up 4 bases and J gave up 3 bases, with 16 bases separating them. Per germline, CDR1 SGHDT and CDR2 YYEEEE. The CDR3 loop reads CASSNLAVRDYGYTF. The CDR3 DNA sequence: TGTGCCAGCAGCAATCTCGCGGTCAGGGACTATGGCTACACCTTC.